These T cell receptor beta chains were read from a single sample in a study of cytomegalovirus exposure and HLA in healthy donors. The repertoire was sequenced with immunoSEQ multiplex PCR; TCRdb's copy has only in-frame clones and lacks some. The table lists around 180,000 clones, around 80% of them singletons. Sequenced material: PBMCs. These receptors all stem from a man aged 40-49 years in good health and CMV-seronegative. Each CDR3 is given with its conserved first and last residue. The order of the fields is J gene, V gene, CDR3 protein.

>TRBJ2-5|TRBV10-3
CAISEDRGQETQYF
>TRBJ2-7|TRBV9
CASSVAPGQIYEQYF
>TRBJ2-1|TRBV6-1
CASILQGVVNEQFF
>TRBJ1-4|TRBV7-9
CASSSGGVNEKLFF
>TRBJ2-1|TRBV9
CASSVGLAPSYNEQFF
>TRBJ2-7|TRBV27
CASSLTSGGARYEQYF
>TRBJ2-2|TRBV7-2
CASSLRTRGGGELFF
>TRBJ2-1|TRBV11-1
CASSPRTGNSYNEQFF
>TRBJ2-3|TRBV4-3
CASSPRGLAGGPSTDTQYF
>TRBJ2-7|TRBV6-5
CASSKPGLAYEQYF
>TRBJ1-2|TRBV6-5
CASSWGAGGDYGYTF